Listed here is a single TCR beta chain. This entry comes from a study of blood T cell repertoires in COVID-19. In the study overall: COVID-19 samples collected from the United States, Italy and Spain covered acute and convalescent phases. The analysed material was cDNA or gDNA that came from T cells, B-cell-depleted T cells, or PBMCs.

Per the original methods: By means of reference gene primer amplification, nucleated cell counts were estimated. Sequencing used immunoSEQ multiplex PCR; TCRdb keeps in-frame clones, though not all of them. V and J calls and clone size follow that table, whereas D and trimming were derived from the DNA. This sample has fewer than 65,000 clones, with under 90% found just once. The CDR3 totals 15 residues. Germline V lookup: CDR1 SNHLY, CDR2 FYNNEI. V dropped 7 bases and J dropped 5 bases, with 18 bases sitting between them. This chain connects TRBV2 to TRBJ2-1, with TRBD1 as a possible D gene (5 bases). Sequencing input: peripheral blood. The source is a human donor in a cohort sampled during active COVID-19. The CDR3 DNA is TGTGCCAGCACCGTAGGTTTGGGGCTAGACAATGAGCAGTTCTTC. Translation: CASTVGLGLDNEQFF.